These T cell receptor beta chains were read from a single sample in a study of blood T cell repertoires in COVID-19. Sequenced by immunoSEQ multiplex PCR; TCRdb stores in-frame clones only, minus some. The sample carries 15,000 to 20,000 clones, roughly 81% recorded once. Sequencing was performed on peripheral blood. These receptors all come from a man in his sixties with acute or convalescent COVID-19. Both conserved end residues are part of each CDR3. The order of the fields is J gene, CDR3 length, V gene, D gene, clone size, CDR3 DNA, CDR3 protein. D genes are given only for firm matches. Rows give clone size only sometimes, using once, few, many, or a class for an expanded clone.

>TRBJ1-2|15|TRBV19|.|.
TGTGCCAGTAGTATCCCCGCCGGGACTAACTATGGCTACACCTTC
CASSIPAGTNYGYTF
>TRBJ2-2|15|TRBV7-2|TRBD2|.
TGTGCCAGCAGCCCAGCGGGGCAGAACACCGGGGAGCTGTTTTTT
CASSPAGQNTGELFF
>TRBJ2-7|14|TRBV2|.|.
TGTGCCAGCATGAAGAGCGGTCAATCCTACGAGCAGTACTTC
CASMKSGQSYEQYF
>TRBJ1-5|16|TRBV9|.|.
TGTGCCAGCAGCCCTGGGGAGGGCTCCTTCAATCAGCCCCAGCATTTT
CASSPGEGSFNQPQHF
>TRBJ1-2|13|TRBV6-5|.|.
TGTGCCAGCAGCCGCGACAGAGGCTATGGCTACACCTTC
CASSRDRGYGYTF
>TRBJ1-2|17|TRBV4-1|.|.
TGCGCCAGCAGCCAAGATATAGCGTACGGGCTAGGCTATGGCTACACCTTC
CASSQDIAYGLGYGYTF
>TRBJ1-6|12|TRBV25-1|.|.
TGTGCCAGCAGTGTCGGGGTACCACCCCTCCACTTT
CASSVGVPPLHF
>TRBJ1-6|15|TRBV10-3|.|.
TGTGCCATCCAAGAGGGAGGGGCAGGAGGGTCACCCCTCCACTTT
CAIQEGGAGGSPLHF
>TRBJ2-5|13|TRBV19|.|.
TGTGCCAGTAGTGATGCGGGGCGGGGGACCCAGTACTTC
CASSDAGRGTQYF
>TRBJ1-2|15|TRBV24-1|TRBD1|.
TGTGCCACCAGTGACCCCCTGACAGGGGGTGGTGGCTACACCTTC
CATSDPLTGGGGYTF
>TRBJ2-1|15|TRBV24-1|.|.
TGTGCCACCAGTGATCTCGGACAGAACTACAATGAGCAGTTCTTC
CATSDLGQNYNEQFF
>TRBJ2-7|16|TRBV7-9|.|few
TGTGCCAGCAGCTCTCGTAGCGGCCAAGATTCCTACGAGCAGTACTTC
CASSSRSGQDSYEQYF
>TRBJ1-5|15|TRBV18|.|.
TGTGCCAGCTCACCAAGCGCGGATAGCAATCAGCCCCAGCATTTT
CASSPSADSNQPQHF
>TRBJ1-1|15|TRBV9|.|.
TGTGCCAGCAGCGAAACGGGACATCCGAACACTGAAGCTTTCTTT
CASSETGHPNTEAFF
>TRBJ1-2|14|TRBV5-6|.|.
TGTGCCAGCAATCGGGAGAGGGTTGACTATGGCTACACCTTC
CASNRERVDYGYTF
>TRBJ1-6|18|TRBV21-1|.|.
TGTGCCAGCAGCAAAGAGGGCGTGACAGGGGGACTAAATTCACCCCTCCACTTT
CASSKEGVTGGLNSPLHF
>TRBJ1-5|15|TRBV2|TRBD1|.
TGTGCCAGCAGCCTTCGGGACAGTAGCAATCAGCCCCAGCATTTT
CASSLRDSSNQPQHF
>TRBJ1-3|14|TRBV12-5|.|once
TGTGCTAGTGGTTCCCTCCTCTCTGGAAACACCATATATTTT
CASGSLLSGNTIYF
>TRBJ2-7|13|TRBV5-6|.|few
TGTGCCAGCAGCTTTTGGACGGGGGAGGAGCAGTACTTC
CASSFWTGEEQYF
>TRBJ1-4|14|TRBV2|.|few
TGTGCCAGCAGGGGGACCCGCGGGATGGTAAAACTGTTTTTT
CASRGTRGMVKLFF
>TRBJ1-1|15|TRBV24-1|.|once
TGTGCCACCCCGTCGGGGGGCAGGATGGGCACTGAAGCTTTCTTT
CATPSGGRMGTEAFF
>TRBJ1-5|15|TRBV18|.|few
TGTGCCAGCTCACCGGACAGTTATAGCAATCAGCCCCAGCATTTT
CASSPDSYSNQPQHF
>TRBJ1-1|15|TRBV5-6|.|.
TGTGCCAGCAGCTTGCCGCCAGGGGTGAACACTGAAGCTTTCTTT
CASSLPPGVNTEAFF